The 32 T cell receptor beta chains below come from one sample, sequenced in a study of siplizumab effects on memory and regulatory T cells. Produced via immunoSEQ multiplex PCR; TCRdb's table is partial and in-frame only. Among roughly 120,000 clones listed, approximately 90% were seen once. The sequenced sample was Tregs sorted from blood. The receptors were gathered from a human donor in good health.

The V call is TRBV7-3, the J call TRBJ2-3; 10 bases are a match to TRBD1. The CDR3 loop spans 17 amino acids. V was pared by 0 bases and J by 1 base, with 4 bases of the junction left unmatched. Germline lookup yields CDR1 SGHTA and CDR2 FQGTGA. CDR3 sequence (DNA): TGTGCCAGCAGCTTAACGCCCGGACAGGGGGGCACAGATACGCAGTATTTT. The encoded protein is CASSLTPGQGGTDTQYF.

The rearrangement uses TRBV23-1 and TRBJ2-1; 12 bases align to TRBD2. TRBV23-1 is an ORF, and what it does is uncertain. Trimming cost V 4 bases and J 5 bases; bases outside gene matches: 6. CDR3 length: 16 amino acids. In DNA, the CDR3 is TGCGCCAGCAGTCCCCCCCGGACTAGCGGGGACAATGAGCAGTTCTTC. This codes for CASSPPRTSGDNEQFF.

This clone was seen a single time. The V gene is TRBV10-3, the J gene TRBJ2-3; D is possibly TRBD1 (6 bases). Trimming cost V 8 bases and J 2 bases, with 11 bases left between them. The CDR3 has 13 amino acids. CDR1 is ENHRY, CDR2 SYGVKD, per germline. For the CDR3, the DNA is TGTGCCATCCGACAGGCCTACACAGATACGCAGTATTTT. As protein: CAIRQAYTDTQYF.

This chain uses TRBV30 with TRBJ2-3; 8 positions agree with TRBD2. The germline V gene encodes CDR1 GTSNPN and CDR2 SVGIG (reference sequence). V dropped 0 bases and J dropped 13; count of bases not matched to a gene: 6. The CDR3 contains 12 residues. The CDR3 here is CAWSVAGTRKYF. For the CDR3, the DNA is TGTGCCTGGAGTGTAGCCGGGACTAGGAAGTATTTT.

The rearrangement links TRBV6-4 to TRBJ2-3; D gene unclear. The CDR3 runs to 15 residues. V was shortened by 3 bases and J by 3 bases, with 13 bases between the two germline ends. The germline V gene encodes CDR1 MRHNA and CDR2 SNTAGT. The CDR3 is CASSEEARSTDTQYF. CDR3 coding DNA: TGTGCCAGCAGTGAGGAAGCGAGAAGTACAGATACGCAGTATTTT.

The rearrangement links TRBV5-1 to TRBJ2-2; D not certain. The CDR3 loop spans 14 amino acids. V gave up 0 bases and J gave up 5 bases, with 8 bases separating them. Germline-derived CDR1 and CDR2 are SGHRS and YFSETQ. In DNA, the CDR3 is TGCGCCAGCAGCTTGGATCTGGGAACCGGGGAGCTGTTTTTT. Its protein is CASSLDLGTGELFF.

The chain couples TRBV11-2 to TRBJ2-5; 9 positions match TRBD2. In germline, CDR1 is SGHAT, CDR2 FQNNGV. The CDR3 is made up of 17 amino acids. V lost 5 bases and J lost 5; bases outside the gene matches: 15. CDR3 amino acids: CASSPVGLAGTQETQYF. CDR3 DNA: TGTGCCAGCAGCCCCGTTGGCCTAGCGGGGACTCAGGAGACCCAGTACTTC. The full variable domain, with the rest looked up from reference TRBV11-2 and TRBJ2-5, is EAGVAQSPRYKIIEKRQSVAFWCNPISGHATLYWYQQILGQGPKLLIQFQNNGVVDDSQLPKDRFSAERLKGVDSTLKIQPAKLEDSAVYLCASSPVGLAGTQETQYFGPGTRLLVL.

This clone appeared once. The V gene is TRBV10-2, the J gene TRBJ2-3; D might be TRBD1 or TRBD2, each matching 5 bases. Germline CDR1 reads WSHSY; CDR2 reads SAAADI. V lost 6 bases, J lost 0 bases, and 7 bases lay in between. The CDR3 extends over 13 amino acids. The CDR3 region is CASRGPSTDTQYF. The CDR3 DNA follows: TGCGCCAGCAGGGGACCGAGCACAGATACGCAGTATTTT.

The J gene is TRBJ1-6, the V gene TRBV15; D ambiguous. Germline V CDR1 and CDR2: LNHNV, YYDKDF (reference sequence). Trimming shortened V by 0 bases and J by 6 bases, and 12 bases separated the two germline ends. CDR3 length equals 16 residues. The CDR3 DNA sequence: TGTGCCACCAGCAGAGATCGGCGGGCTCCTAATTCACCCCTCCACTTT. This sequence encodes CATSRDRRAPNSPLHF.

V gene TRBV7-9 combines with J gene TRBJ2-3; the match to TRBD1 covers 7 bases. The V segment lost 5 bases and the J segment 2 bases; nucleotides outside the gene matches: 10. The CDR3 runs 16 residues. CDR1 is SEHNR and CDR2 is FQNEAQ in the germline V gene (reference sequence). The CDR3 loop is CASSRGQVVLTDTQYF. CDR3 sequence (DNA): TGTGCCAGCAGCAGAGGACAGGTTGTTCTCACAGATACGCAGTATTTT.

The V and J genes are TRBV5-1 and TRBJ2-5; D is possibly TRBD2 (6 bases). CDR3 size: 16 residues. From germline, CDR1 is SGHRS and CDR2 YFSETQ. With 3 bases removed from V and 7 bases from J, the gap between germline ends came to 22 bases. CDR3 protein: CASSSPGGAQIATQYF. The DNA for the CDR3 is TGCGCCAGCAGCTCCCCGGGCGGGGCCCAGATTGCGACCCAGTACTTC.

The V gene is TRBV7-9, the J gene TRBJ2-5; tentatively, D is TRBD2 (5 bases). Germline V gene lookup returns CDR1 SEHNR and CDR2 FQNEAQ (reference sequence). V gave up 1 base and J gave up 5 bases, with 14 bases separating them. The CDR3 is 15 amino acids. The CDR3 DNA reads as TGTGCCAGCAGCTTAGGGACTTTCCTTGGGGAGACCCAGTACTTC. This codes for CASSLGTFLGETQYF. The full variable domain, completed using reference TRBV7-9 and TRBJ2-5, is DTGVSQNPRHKITKRGQNVTFRCDPISEHNRLYWYRQTLGQGPEFLTYFQNEAQLEKSRLLSDRFSAERPKGSFSTLEIQRTEQGDSAMYLCASSLGTFLGETQYFGPGTRLLVL.

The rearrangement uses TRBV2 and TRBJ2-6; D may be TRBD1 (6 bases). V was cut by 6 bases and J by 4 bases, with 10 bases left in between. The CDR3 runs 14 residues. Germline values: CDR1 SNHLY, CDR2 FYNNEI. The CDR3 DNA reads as TGTGCCAGCAGATTCCAGGGGGGGGCCAACGTCCTGACTTTC. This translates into CASRFQGGANVLTF.

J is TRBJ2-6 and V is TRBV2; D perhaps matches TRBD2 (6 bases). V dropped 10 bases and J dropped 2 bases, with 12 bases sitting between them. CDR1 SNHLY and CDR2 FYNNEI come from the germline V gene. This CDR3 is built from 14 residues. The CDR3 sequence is CAMRREAGANVLTF. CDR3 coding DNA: TGTGCCATGAGGAGGGAAGCTGGGGCCAACGTCCTGACTTTC. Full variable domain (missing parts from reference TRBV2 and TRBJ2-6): EPEVTQTPSHQVTQMGQEVILRCVPISNHLYFYWYRQILGQKVEFLVSFYNNEISEKSEIFDDQFSVERPDGSNFTLKIRSTKLEDSAMYFCAMRREAGANVLTFGAGSRLTVL.

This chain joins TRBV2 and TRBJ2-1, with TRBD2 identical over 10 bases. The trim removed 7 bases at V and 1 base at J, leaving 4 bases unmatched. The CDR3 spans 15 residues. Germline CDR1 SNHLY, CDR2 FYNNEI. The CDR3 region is CASTNSGRSYNEQFF. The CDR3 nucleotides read TGTGCCAGCACGAATAGCGGGAGGTCCTACAATGAGCAGTTCTTC. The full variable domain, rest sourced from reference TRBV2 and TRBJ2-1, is EPEVTQTPSHQVTQMGQEVILRCVPISNHLYFYWYRQILGQKVEFLVSFYNNEISEKSEIFDDQFSVERPDGSNFTLKIRSTKLEDSAMYFCASTNSGRSYNEQFFGPGTRLTVL.

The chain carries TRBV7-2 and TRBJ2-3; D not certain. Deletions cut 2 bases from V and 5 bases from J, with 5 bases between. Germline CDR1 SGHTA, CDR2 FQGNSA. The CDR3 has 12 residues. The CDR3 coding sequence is TGTGCCAGCAGCTTAAACCGAGATACGCAGTATTTT. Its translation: CASSLNRDTQYF.

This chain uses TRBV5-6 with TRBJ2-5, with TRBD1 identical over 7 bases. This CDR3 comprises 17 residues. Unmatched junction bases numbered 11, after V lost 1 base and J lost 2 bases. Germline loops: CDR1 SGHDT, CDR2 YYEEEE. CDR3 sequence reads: CASSLRRTGGFQETQYF. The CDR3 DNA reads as TGTGCCAGCAGCTTGAGGAGGACAGGAGGATTTCAAGAGACCCAGTACTTC.

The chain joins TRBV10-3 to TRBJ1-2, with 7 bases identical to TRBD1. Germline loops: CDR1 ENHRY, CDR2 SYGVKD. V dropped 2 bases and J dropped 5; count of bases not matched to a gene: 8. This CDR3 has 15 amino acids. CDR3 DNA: TGTGCCATCAGTGAGAAGGGACAGAACTTTTATGGCTACACCTTC. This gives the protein CAISEKGQNFYGYTF.

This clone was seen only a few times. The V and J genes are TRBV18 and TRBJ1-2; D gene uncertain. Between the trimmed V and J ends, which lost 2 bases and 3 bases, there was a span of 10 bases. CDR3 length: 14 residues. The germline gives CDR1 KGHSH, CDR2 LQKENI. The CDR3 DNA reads TGTGCCAGCTCACCAACTGATTCCCACTATGGCTACACCTTC. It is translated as CASSPTDSHYGYTF. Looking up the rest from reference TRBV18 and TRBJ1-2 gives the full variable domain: NAGVMQNPRHLVRRRGQEARLRCSPMKGHSHVYWYRQLPEEGLKFMVYLQKENIIDESGMPKERFSAEFPKEGPSILRIQQVVRGDSAAYFCASSPTDSHYGYTFGSGTRLTVV.

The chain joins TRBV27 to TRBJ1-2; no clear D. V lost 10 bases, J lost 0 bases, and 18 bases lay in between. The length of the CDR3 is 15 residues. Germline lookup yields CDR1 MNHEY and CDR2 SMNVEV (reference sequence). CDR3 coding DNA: TGTGCCACGACGTTAAACAGAAAAGCTAACTATGGCTACACCTTC. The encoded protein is CATTLNRKANYGYTF.

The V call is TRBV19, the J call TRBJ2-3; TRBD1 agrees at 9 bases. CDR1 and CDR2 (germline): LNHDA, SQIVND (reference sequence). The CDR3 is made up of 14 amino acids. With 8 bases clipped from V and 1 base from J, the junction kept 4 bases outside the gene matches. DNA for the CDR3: TGTGCCAGTTCCTGGACAGGGGGCACAGATACGCAGTATTTT. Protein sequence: CASSWTGGTDTQYF. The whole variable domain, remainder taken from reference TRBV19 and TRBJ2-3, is DGGITQSPKYLFRKEGQNVTLSCEQNLNHDAMYWYRQDPGQGLRLIYYSQIVNDFQKGDIAEGYSVSREKKESFPLTVTSAQKNPTAFYLCASSWTGGTDTQYFGPGTRLTVL.

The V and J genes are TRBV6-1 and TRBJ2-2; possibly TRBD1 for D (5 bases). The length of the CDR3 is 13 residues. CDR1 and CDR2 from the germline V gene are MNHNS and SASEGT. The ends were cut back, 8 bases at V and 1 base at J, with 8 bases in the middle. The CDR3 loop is CASEGQNTGELFF. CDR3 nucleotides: TGTGCCAGCGAAGGACAGAACACCGGGGAGCTGTTTTTT.

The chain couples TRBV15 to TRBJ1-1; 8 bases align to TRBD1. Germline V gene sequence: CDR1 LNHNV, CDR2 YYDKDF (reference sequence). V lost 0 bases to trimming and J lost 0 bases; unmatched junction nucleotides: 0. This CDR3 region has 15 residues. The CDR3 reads CATSRETGVNTEAFF. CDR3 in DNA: TGTGCCACCAGCAGAGAGACAGGGGTGAACACTGAAGCTTTCTTT.

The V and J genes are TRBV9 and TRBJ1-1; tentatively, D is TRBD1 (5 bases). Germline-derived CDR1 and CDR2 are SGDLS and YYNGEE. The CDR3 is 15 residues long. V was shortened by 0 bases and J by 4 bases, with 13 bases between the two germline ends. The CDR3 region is CASSVDSGPPTEAFF. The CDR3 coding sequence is TGTGCCAGCAGCGTAGATTCAGGGCCCCCCACTGAAGCTTTCTTT.

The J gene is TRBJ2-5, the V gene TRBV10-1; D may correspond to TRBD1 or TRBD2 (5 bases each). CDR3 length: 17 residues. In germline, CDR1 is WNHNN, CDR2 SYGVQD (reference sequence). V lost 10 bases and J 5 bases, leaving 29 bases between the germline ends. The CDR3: CAILTTRGLDCRETQYF. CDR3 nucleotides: TGCGCCATCCTCACGACGAGGGGCCTCGACTGTAGGGAGACCCAGTACTTC.

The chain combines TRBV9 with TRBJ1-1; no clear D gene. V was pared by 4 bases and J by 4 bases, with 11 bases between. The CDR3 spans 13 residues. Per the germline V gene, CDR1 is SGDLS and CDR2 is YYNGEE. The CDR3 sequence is CASSPTYGTEAFF. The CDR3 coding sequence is TGTGCCAGCAGCCCGACATATGGCACTGAAGCTTTCTTT.

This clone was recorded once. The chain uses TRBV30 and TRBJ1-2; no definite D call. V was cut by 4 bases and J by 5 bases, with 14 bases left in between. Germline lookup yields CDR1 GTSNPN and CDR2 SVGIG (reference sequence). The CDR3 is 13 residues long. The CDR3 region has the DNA TGTGCCTGGACGATGAGTGTTGGATATGGCTACACCTTC. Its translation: CAWTMSVGYGYTF. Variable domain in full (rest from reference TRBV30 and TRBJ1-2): SQTIHQWPATLVQPVGSPLSLECTVEGTSNPNLYWYRQAAGRGLQLLFYSVGIGQISSEVPQNLSASRPQDRQFILSSKKLLLSDSGFYLCAWTMSVGYGYTFGSGTRLTVV.

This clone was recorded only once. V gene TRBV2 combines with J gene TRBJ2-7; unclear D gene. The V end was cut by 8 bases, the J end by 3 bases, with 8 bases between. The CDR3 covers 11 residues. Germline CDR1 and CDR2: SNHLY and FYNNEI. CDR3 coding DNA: TGTGCCAGCGAGTTAGGCTACGAGCAGTACTTC. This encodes CASELGYEQYF.

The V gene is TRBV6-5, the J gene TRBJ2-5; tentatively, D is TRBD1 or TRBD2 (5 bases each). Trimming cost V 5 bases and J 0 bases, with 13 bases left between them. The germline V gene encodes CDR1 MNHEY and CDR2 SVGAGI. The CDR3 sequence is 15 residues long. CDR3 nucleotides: TGTGCCAGCAGTACACCCGGGGCGTACCAAGAGACCCAGTACTTC. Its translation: CASSTPGAYQETQYF.

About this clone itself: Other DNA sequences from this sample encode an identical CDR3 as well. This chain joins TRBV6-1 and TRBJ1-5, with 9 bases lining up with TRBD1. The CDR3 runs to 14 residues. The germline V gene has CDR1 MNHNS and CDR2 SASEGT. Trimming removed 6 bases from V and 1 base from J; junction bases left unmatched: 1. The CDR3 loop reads CASSDRGSNQPQHF. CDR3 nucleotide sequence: TGTGCCAGCAGCGACAGGGGGAGCAATCAGCCCCAGCATTTT.

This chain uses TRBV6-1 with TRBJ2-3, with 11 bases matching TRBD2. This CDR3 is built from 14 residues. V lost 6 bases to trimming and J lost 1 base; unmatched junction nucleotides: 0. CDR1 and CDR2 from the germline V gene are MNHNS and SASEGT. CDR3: CASRTSGGTDTQYF. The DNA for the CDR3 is TGTGCCAGCAGGACTAGCGGGGGCACAGATACGCAGTATTTT.

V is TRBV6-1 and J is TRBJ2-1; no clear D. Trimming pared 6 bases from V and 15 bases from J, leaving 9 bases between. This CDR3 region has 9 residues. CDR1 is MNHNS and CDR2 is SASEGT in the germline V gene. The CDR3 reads CASSFPAFF. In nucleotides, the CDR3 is TGTGCCAGCAGCTTTCCCGCGTTCTTC.